Presented here are 30 T cell receptor beta chains from one specimen sequenced in a study of T cells in Graves' hyperthyroidism and ophthalmopathy. TCR beta CDR3 region amplification was performed from RNA transcripts. An initial round of RT-PCR targeting the TCR CDR3 relied on the HTBI primer set. TCRdb reprocessed the multiplex PCR reads via MiXCR and lists one record per CDR3 protein. The sample shows over 500,000 distinct CDR3 sequences, 16% of them seen only once. Sequencing was performed on blood. The receptor set was obtained from a woman younger than 45 with Graves' ophthalmopathy.

This clonotype turned up a few times. The V and J genes are TRBV7-2 and TRBJ2-2; no clear D. The CDR3 runs to 13 residues. With 7 bases removed from V and 4 bases from J, the gap between germline ends came to 10 bases. CDR1 and CDR2 from the germline V gene are SGHTA and FQGNSA. The DNA for the CDR3 is TGTGCCAGCAACCAAGAGTTCACCGGGGAGCTGTTTTTT. Encoded protein: CASNQEFTGELFF.

The chain has TRBV12-5 and TRBJ2-2; D possibly corresponds to TRBD2 (6 bases). This CDR3 spans 20 amino acids. V was pared by 5 bases and J by 5 bases, with 30 bases between. The V gene's germline CDR1 is LGHNT and CDR2 FRNRAP. CDR3 sequence: CASGVSGLPAGNRRTGELFF. CDR3 in DNA: TGTGCTAGTGGTGTCTCGGGACTTCCAGCGGGCAACCGCAGAACCGGGGAGCTGTTTTTT.

The chain joins TRBV14 to TRBJ1-1, with TRBD1 matching over 7 bases. Looked up from germline, CDR1 is SGHDN and CDR2 is FVKESK. V gave up 2 bases and J gave up 0 bases; unmatched junction bases: 3. The CDR3 length is 15 residues. The CDR3 DNA reads as TGTGCCAGCAGCCAATTGGGACAGTTGAACACTGAAGCTTTCTTT. Encoded protein: CASSQLGQLNTEAFF.

The chain joins TRBV28 to TRBJ2-2, with 13 bases fitting TRBD2. After removal of 1 base from V and 3 bases from J, the junction contained 8 bases not matched to a gene. This CDR3 has 19 residues. Germline-derived CDR1 and CDR2 are MDHEN and SYDVKM. The CDR3 bases are TGTGCCAGCAGTTTATACCCACTAGCGGGAGGGCCTGACACCGGGGAGCTGTTTTTT. This codes for CASSLYPLAGGPDTGELFF.

This clonotype was seen at least ten times. CDR3 DNA sequence: TGTGCCAGCAGCTTCGACCCCGGGACTCAGTCCACCGGGGAGCTGTTTTTT. Its protein product is CASSFDPGTQSTGELFF. This chain joins TRBV7-9 and TRBJ2-2; maybe TRBD2 (6 bases). The CDR3 has 17 residues. The germline gives CDR1 SEHNR, CDR2 FQNEAQ (reference sequence). The V gene lost 3 bases and the J gene lost 4 bases, with 18 bases spanning the gap.

The table lists this clonotype with many counts. The chain recombines TRBV12-3 or TRBV12-4 with TRBJ2-7, with 7 nucleotides matching TRBD1. The V segment lost 4 bases and the J segment 7 bases; nucleotides outside the gene matches: 4. The CDR3 is 12 amino acids. CDR3 DNA: TGTGCCAGCAGTTCCGGACAGGTTGAGCAGTACTTC. It specifies CASSSGQVEQYF.

In this sample, this clonotype turned up many times. The chain employs TRBV28 and TRBJ2-7; 12 nucleotides line up with TRBD2. Germline values: CDR1 MDHEN, CDR2 SYDVKM. V lost 3 bases and J lost 4; bases outside the gene matches: 10. CDR3 size: 17 residues. This CDR3 reads CASSFRLAGAATYEQYF. CDR3 in DNA: TGTGCCAGCAGTTTTCGACTAGCGGGAGCCGCAACATACGAGCAGTACTTC.

The gene calls are TRBV27 and TRBJ2-4; 13 nucleotides line up with TRBD2. V shed 4 bases and J 8 bases; nucleotides not matched to a gene: 8. The CDR3 has 16 residues. The germline CDR1 and CDR2 sequences are MNHEY and SMNVEV (reference sequence). CDR3 region: CASSSRTSGSAHIQYF. The CDR3 nucleotides are TGTGCCAGCAGTTCCCGGACTAGCGGGAGTGCGCACATTCAGTACTTC.

This clonotype was seen repeatedly, ten times or more. The rearrangement uses TRBV28 and TRBJ2-7; the match to TRBD2 covers 8 bases. Germline V gene lookup returns CDR1 MDHEN and CDR2 SYDVKM. This CDR3 is 13 amino acids long. Trimming removed 5 bases from V and 7 bases from J; junction bases left unmatched: 7. CDR3 loop: CASSPHPGGEQYF. In DNA, the CDR3 is TGTGCCAGCAGTCCACACCCGGGGGGGGAGCAGTACTTC.

This sequence joins TRBV6-5 and TRBJ2-1; D might be TRBD2 (5 bases). Germline-derived CDR1 and CDR2 are MNHEY and SVGAGI. CDR3 length: 14 residues. Trimming took 3 bases from V and 5 from J, leaving 11 bases between them. Here the CDR3 reads CASSYNDGNNEQFF. CDR3 in DNA: TGTGCCAGCAGTTATAACGACGGGAACAATGAGCAGTTCTTC.

The chain has TRBV10-2 and TRBJ2-1, with D perhaps TRBD2 (6 bases). The CDR3 runs 13 residues. V shed 7 bases and J shed 7 bases, with 14 bases lying between them. Germline-derived CDR1 and CDR2 are WSHSY and SAAADI. Here the CDR3 DNA reads TGCGCCAGCAAGGAGGGGACTTCAAATGAGCAGTTCTTC. Amino acid sequence: CASKEGTSNEQFF.

With respect to this clonotype: At one end, the junction sequence differs from germline, possibly due to a read error. This chain joins TRBV11-3 and TRBJ2-7; D may be TRBD2 (6 bases). Germline V CDR1 and CDR2: SGHNT, YENEEA. The CDR3 runs to 14 residues. Written as DNA, the CDR3 is TGTGCCAGCAGTTTAGCGGTGGACTCCTACGAGCAGTACTTC. Protein: CASSLAVDSYEQYF.

The rearrangement uses TRBV7-2 and TRBJ2-2, with 8 nucleotides matching TRBD2. Unmatched junction bases numbered 8, after V lost 6 bases and J lost 5 bases. This CDR3 region has 15 residues. Germline lookup yields CDR1 SGHTA and CDR2 FQGNSA. CDR3 region: CASRPPPGGTGELFF. The CDR3 nucleotides read TGTGCCAGCAGGCCCCCCCCGGGAGGGACCGGGGAGCTGTTTTTT.

This clonotype was seen at least ten times. The V gene is TRBV20-1, the J gene TRBJ2-1; D perhaps matches TRBD2 (5 bases). There are 18 residues in the CDR3. In germline, CDR1 is DFQATT, CDR2 SNEGSKA (reference sequence). Trimming stripped 0 bases from V and 2 bases from J, with 20 bases between. CDR3 nucleotide sequence: TGCAGTGCTAGAGATTCGGGCTTGGAGCTGCGGGCCTACAATGAGCAGTTCTTC. Its protein is CSARDSGLELRAYNEQFF.

This chain joins TRBV18 and TRBJ2-2; a weak D match, TRBD1 (6 bases). V lost 6 bases and J 1 base, leaving 12 bases between the germline ends. Germline values: CDR1 KGHSH, CDR2 LQKENI. The CDR3 is 15 residues long. CDR3 in DNA: TGTGCCAGCTCCCAAGACAGGATGAACACCGGGGAGCTGTTTTTT. This sequence encodes CASSQDRMNTGELFF.

In its sample, this clonotype was seen once. The V call is TRBV7-8, the J call TRBJ2-3, with D perhaps TRBD1 (6 bases). Per germline, CDR1 SGHVS and CDR2 FQNEAQ. This CDR3 has 15 residues. Trimming took 2 bases from V and 4 from J, leaving 13 bases between them. The CDR3 DNA is TGTGCCAGCAGCTTATGGGAACAGGGAGCAGATACGCAGTATTTT. Translating gives CASSLWEQGADTQYF.

The table lists this clonotype with many counts. The chain employs TRBV7-9 and TRBJ2-7; D unclear. The CDR3 runs to 14 residues. In germline, CDR1 is SEHNR, CDR2 FQNEAQ (reference sequence). Deletions cut 3 bases from V and 3 bases from J, with 12 bases between. The CDR3 loop is CASSFPGPRYEQYF. CDR3 sequence (DNA): TGTGCCAGCAGCTTCCCGGGCCCCCGCTACGAGCAGTACTTC.

The rearrangement joins TRBV20-1 to TRBJ1-1; D is perhaps TRBD1 (6 bases). The germline V gene encodes CDR1 DFQATT and CDR2 SNEGSKA (reference sequence). V was cut by 6 bases and J by 4 bases, with 12 bases left in between. CDR3 length: 12 residues. The CDR3, as DNA: TGCAGTGCGCATAGGGACACCACTGAAGCTTTCTTT. Translating it yields CSAHRDTTEAFF.

This clonotype was recorded a few times. The chain links TRBV7-9 to TRBJ1-6; tentative D call: TRBD1 (6 bases). Germline lookup yields CDR1 SEHNR and CDR2 FQNEAQ (reference sequence). V was shortened by 9 bases and J by 11 bases, with 11 bases between the two germline ends. This CDR3 spans 11 amino acids. CDR3 DNA: TGTGCCAGTAAACAGGGTACACCCCTCCACTTT. Translated, it gives CASKQGTPLHF.

This chain connects TRBV20-1 to TRBJ2-2; 12 bases are a match to TRBD2. This CDR3 contains 15 residues. Germline V gene lookup returns CDR1 DFQATT and CDR2 SNEGSKA (reference sequence). The V segment lost 6 bases and the J segment 4 bases; nucleotides outside the gene matches: 6. CDR3 DNA: TGCAGTGCCGCATCTAGCGGGAGGGTCACCGGGGAGCTGTTTTTT. This codes for CSAASSGRVTGELFF.

This clonotype was recorded a few times. This chain joins TRBV20-1 and TRBJ1-5; possible D gene TRBD1, 6 bases. Germline CDR1 is DFQATT and CDR2 is SNEGSKA (reference sequence). The CDR3 sequence is 15 residues long. V was clipped by 2 bases and J by 5 bases, with 16 bases between them. The CDR3 nucleotides read TGCAGTGCTAGAAGAGTATCGCAGGGGTATCAGCCCCAGCATTTT. Translation: CSARRVSQGYQPQHF.

This clonotype was recorded many times. CDR3 DNA sequence: TGTGCCACCAGTGATCAAAGGGGACAGGCCTTGGTGCCCCAGCATTTT. Protein: CATSDQRGQALVPQHF. The J gene is TRBJ1-5, the V gene TRBV24-1, with 8 bases identical to TRBD1. The V gene end was trimmed by 3 bases and the J gene end by 9 bases; junction bases not matched to a gene: 12. This CDR3 has 16 residues. Germline CDR1 is KGHDR and CDR2 is SFDVKD.

This clonotype occurred many times. The genes are TRBV20-1 and TRBJ2-3, with TRBD2 as a possible D gene (5 bases). Trimming pared 2 bases from V and 3 bases from J, leaving 18 bases between. The CDR3 is made up of 16 amino acids. CDR1 and CDR2 (germline): DFQATT, SNEGSKA (reference sequence). The CDR3 protein is CSARPASTESTDTQYF. In nucleotides, the CDR3 is TGCAGTGCTAGACCGGCTAGCACCGAGTCGACAGATACGCAGTATTTT.

The V call is TRBV6-2 or TRBV6-3, the J call TRBJ1-3; 7 bases line up with TRBD1. The trim removed 4 bases at V and 0 bases at J, leaving 3 bases unmatched. The CDR3 is made up of 15 amino acids. The germline gives CDR1 MNHEY, CDR2 SVGEGT. CDR3 in amino acids: CASSFAGGSGNTIYF. The CDR3 DNA sequence: TGTGCCAGCAGTTTCGCAGGGGGCTCTGGAAACACCATATATTTT.

This clonotype was seen ten or more times. This sequence joins TRBV12-3 or TRBV12-4 and TRBJ1-2; TRBD1 might be the D (5 bases). Deletions cut 5 bases from V and 4 bases from J, with 14 bases between. The CDR3 runs to 14 residues. Here the CDR3 DNA reads TGTGCCAGCAGTCCCAAGGGACGGAGCTATGGCTACACCTTC. Encoded protein: CASSPKGRSYGYTF.

This clonotype was recorded at least ten times. V gene TRBV30 combines with J gene TRBJ2-7; D may correspond to TRBD1 or TRBD2 (5 bases each). The CDR3 length is 13 residues. V lost 4 bases and J 3 bases, leaving 13 bases between the germline ends. Per the germline V gene, CDR1 is GTSNPN and CDR2 is SVGIG (reference sequence). The CDR3 region has the DNA TGTGCCTGGACCTTTCGGGACGGCTACGAGCAGTACTTC. Translated: CAWTFRDGYEQYF. Drawing the rest from reference TRBV30 and TRBJ2-7, the complete variable domain is SQTIHQWPATLVQPVGSPLSLECTVEGTSNPNLYWYRQAAGRGLQLLFYSVGIGQISSEVPQNLSASRPQDRQFILSSKKLLLSDSGFYLCAWTFRDGYEQYFGPGTRLTVT.

This clonotype was seen ten or more times. The rearrangement links TRBV4-3 to TRBJ1-2; 8 bases fit TRBD1. The V and J ends lost 3 bases and 7 bases, in that order; junction bases with no gene match: 7. Germline V CDR1 and CDR2: LGHNA, YSLEER. CDR3 length: 14 amino acids. In nucleotides, the CDR3 is TGCGCCAGCAGCCACCTGACAGGGGCGGGTGGCTACACCTTC. This encodes CASSHLTGAGGYTF.

The rearrangement links TRBV9 to TRBJ2-5; maybe TRBD1 (5 bases). This CDR3 is built from 15 residues. CDR1 and CDR2 from the germline V gene are SGDLS and YYNGEE. V lost 0 bases and J lost 0, with 9 bases in between. DNA of the CDR3: TGTGCCAGCAGCGTAGGGGGCAGCTACCAAGAGACCCAGTACTTC. Protein product: CASSVGGSYQETQYF.

This clonotype was seen at least ten times. J is TRBJ2-5 and V is TRBV20-1; 12 bases agree with TRBD2. This CDR3 is built from 14 residues. Germline assignment: CDR1 DFQATT and CDR2 SNEGSKA (reference sequence). The V segment lost 6 bases and the J segment 1 base; nucleotides outside the gene matches: 3. The CDR3 sequence is CSATGLAGQETQYF. DNA of the CDR3: TGCAGTGCAACGGGACTAGCGGGCCAAGAGACCCAGTACTTC.

The chain has TRBV27 and TRBJ2-1, with 9 bases that match TRBD2. CDR1 and CDR2 (germline): MNHEY, SMNVEV (reference sequence). The length of the CDR3 is 14 residues. Trimming cost V 0 bases and J 8 bases; bases outside gene matches: 2. The DNA of the CDR3 is TGTGCCAGCAGTTTATCTAGCGGGAGACATGAGCAGTTCTTC. Its translation is CASSLSSGRHEQFF.